This T cell receptor (beta chain) was retrieved from a study of OX40 agonist ivuxolimab in advanced cancers. At the level of the study: Anti-PD-1, anti-PD-L1 or anti-CTLA-4 therapy given earlier was allowed, and around 40% had some.

As to this clone: The target antigen is unknown.

Study-level findings and limits: Among the lowest peripheral clonal expansion occurred in 0.1-3.0 mg/kg partial responders.

Here immunoSEQ multiplex PCR was the method, and the copy in TCRdb shows in-frame clones only, minus some. There are approximately 100,000 clones in the sample; 87% occur only once, and 0.45% to 0.55% lies in the top ten. V lost 1 base, J lost 4 bases, and 13 bases lay in between. Germline V gives CDR1 SEHNR, CDR2 FQNEAQ (reference sequence). This CDR3 is built from 16 residues. This TCR came from an adult with an advanced solid tumor such as melanoma, head and neck, liver or kidney cancer. The material was CD4+ or CD8+ T cells sorted from blood, obtained in a trial of the OX40 agonist ivuxolimab. V is TRBV7-9 and J is TRBJ1-4; D remains ambiguous. Written as DNA, the CDR3 is TGTGCCAGCAGCTTAGGGCCCACACTGGATAATGAAAAACTGTTTTTT. Translation: CASSLGPTLDNEKLFF.